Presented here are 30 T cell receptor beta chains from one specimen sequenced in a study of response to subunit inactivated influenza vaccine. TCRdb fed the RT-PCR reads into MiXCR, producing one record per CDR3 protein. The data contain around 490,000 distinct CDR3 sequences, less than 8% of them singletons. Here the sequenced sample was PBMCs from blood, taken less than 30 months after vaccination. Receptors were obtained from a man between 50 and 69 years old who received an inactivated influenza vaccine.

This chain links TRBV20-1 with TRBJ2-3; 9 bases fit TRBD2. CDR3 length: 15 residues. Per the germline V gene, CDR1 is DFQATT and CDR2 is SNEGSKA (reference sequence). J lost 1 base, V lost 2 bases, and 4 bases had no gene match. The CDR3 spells CSARPRTSGTDTQYF. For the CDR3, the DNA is TGCAGTGCTAGACCCAGGACTAGCGGCACAGATACGCAGTATTTT.

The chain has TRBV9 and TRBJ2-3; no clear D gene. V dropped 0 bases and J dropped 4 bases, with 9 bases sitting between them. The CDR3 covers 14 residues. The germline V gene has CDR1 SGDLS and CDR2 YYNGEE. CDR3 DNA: TGTGCCAGCAGCGTAGTAGAGCTCGCAGATACGCAGTATTTT. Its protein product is CASSVVELADTQYF.

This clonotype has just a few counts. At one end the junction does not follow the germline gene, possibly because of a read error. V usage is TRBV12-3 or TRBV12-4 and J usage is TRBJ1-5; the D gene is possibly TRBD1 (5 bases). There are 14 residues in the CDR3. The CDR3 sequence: CASSLDRGKQPQHF. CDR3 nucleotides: TGTGCCAGCAGTTTAGACCGGGGCAAGCAGCCCCAGCATTTT.

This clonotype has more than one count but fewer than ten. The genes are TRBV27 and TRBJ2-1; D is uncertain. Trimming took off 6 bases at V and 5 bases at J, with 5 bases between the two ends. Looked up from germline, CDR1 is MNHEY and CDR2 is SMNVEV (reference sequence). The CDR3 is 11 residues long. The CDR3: CASRKDNEQFF. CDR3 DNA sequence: TGTGCCAGCAGGAAGGACAATGAGCAGTTCTTC.

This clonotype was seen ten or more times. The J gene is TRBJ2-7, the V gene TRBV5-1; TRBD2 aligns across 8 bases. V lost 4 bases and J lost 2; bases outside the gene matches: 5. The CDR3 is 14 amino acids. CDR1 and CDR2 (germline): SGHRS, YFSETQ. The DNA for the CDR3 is TGCGCCAGCAGCCAAACTAGCGGCGCCTACGAGCAGTACTTC. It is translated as CASSQTSGAYEQYF.

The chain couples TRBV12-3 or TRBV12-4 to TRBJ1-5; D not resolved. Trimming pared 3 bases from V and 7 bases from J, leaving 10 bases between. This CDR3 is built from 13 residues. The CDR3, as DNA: TGTGCCAGCAGTTTCACCGGCGAACAGCCCCAGCATTTT. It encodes CASSFTGEQPQHF.

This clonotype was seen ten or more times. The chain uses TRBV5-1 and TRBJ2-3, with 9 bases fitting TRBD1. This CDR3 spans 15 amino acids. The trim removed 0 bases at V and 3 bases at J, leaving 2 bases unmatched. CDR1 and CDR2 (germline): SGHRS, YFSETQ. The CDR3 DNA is TGCGCCAGCAGCTTGGCCGGGACAGGGACAGATACGCAGTATTTT. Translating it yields CASSLAGTGTDTQYF.

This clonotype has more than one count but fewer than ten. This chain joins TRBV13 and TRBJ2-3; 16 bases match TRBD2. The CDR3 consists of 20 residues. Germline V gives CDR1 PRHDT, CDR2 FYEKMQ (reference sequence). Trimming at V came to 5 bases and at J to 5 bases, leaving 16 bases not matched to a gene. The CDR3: CASSDRRGTSGGADEDTQYF. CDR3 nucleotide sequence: TGTGCCAGCAGCGATCGCCGAGGGACTAGCGGGGGGGCTGACGAAGATACGCAGTATTTT.

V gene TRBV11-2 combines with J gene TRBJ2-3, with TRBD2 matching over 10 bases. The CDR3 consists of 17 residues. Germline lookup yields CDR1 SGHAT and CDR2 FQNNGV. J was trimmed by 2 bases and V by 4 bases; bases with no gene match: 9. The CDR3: CASSSTLLAGFTDTQYF. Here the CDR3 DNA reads TGTGCCAGCAGCTCTACGTTACTAGCGGGATTCACAGATACGCAGTATTTT.

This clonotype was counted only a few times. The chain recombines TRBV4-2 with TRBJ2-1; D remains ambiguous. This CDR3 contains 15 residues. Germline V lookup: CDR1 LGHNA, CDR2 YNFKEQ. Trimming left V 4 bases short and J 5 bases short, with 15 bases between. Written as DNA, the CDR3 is TGTGCCAGCAGCCCTAGGCTGGGTCTCGACAATGAGCAGTTCTTC. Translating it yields CASSPRLGLDNEQFF.

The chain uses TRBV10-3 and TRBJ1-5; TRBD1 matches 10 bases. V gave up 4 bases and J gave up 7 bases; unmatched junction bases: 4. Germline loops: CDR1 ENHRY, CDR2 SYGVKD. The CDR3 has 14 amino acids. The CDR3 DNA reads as TGTGCCATCAGTGGGACAGGGGGACAACAGCCCCAGCATTTT. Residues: CAISGTGGQQPQHF.

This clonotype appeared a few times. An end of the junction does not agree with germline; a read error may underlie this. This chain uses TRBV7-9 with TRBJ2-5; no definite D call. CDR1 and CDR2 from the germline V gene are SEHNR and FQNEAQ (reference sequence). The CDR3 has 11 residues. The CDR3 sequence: CASSRTTYPDF. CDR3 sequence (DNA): TGTGCCAGCAGCCGAACAACTTACCCGGACTTC.

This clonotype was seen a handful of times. CDR3 sequence reads: CASSQSPGLAAGANVLTF. The CDR3 region has the DNA TGTGCCAGCAGCCAAAGTCCGGGACTAGCGGCTGGGGCCAACGTCCTGACTTTC. The chain links TRBV4-2 to TRBJ2-6, with 11 bases matching TRBD2. CDR1 is LGHNA and CDR2 is YNFKEQ in the germline V gene. The CDR3 has 18 residues. The J segment lost 2 bases and the V segment lost 2 bases, leaving 5 bases of the junction unmatched.

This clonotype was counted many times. In DNA form, the CDR3 reads TGTGCCAGCAGCCCCAATTTGGTACATGGCTACACCTTC. It translates to CASSPNLVHGYTF. The rearrangement links TRBV7-9 to TRBJ1-2; D is unclear. Trimming removed 5 bases from V and 6 bases from J, with 13 bases in between. Germline lookup yields CDR1 SEHNR and CDR2 FQNEAQ (reference sequence). The CDR3 has 13 amino acids.

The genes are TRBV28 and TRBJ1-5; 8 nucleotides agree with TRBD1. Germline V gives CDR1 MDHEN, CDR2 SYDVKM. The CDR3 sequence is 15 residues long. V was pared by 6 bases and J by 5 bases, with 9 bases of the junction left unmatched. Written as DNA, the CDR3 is TGTGCCAGCAGAAGTGCAGGGGGCAGGGATCAGCCCCAGCATTTT. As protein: CASRSAGGRDQPQHF.

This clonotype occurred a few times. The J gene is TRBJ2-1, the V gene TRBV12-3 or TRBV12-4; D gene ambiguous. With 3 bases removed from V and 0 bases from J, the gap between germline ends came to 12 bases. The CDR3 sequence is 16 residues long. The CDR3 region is CASSFPMGSSYNEQFF. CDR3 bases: TGTGCCAGCAGTTTCCCCATGGGAAGCTCCTACAATGAGCAGTTCTTC.

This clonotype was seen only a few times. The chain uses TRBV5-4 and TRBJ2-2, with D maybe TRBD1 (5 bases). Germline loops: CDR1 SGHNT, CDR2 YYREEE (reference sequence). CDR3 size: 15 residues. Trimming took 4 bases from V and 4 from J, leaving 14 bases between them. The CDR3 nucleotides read TGTGCCAGCAGCCTCAGGGCTGCGTCCACCGGGGAGCTGTTTTTT. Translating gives CASSLRAASTGELFF.

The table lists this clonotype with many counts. This CDR3 reads CASRTPRGSSTEAFF. The CDR3 DNA follows: TGTGCCAGCAGAACACCTAGGGGAAGTAGCACTGAAGCTTTCTTT. The rearrangement links TRBV7-8 to TRBJ1-1, with D possibly being TRBD1 (5 bases). Germline-derived CDR1 and CDR2 are SGHVS and FQNEAQ. The CDR3 length is 15 residues. Trimming left V 6 bases short and J 4 bases short, with 18 bases between.

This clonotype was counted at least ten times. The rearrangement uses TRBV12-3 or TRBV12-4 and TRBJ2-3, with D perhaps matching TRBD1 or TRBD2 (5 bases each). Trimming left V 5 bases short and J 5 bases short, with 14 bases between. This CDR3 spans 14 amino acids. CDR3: CASSPHRGGDTQYF. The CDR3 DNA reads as TGTGCCAGCAGTCCCCACCGGGGCGGAGATACGCAGTATTTT.

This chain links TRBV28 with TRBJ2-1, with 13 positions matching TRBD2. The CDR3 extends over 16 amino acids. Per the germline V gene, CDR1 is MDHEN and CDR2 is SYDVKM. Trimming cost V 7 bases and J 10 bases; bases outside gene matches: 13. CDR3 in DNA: TGTGCCAGCACCCCCCCGGGACTAGCGGGGAAATTCGAGCAGTTCTTC. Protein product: CASTPPGLAGKFEQFF.

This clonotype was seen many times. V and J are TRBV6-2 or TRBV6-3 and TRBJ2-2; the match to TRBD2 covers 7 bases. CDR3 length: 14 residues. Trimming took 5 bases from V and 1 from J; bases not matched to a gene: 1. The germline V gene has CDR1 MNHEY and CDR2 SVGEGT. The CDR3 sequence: CASSTSENTGELFF. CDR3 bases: TGTGCCAGCAGTACTAGCGAGAACACCGGGGAGCTGTTTTTT.

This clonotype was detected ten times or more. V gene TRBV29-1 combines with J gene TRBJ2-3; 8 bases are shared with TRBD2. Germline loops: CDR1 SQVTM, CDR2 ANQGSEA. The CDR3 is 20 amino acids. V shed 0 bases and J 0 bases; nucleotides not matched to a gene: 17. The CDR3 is CSVEDHGRSLLAESTDTQYF. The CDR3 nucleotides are TGCAGCGTTGAAGATCATGGCAGGTCCTTACTAGCGGAGAGCACAGATACGCAGTATTTT.

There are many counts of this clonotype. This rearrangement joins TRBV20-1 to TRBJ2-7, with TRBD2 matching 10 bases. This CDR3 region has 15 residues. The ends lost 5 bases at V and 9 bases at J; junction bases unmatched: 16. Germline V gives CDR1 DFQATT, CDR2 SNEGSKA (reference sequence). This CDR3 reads CSAPPFGSGGAGQYF. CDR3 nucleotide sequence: TGCAGTGCTCCCCCTTTCGGGAGCGGGGGGGCCGGGCAGTACTTC.

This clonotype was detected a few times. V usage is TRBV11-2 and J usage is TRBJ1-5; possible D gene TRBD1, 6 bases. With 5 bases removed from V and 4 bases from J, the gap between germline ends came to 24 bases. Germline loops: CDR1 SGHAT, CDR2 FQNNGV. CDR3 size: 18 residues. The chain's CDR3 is CASSARLPGADVNQPQHF. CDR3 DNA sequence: TGTGCCAGCAGCGCTAGGCTGCCAGGGGCAGACGTAAATCAGCCCCAGCATTTT.

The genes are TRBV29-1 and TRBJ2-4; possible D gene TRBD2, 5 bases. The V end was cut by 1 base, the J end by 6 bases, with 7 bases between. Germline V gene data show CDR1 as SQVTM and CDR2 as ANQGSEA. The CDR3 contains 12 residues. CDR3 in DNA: TGCAGCGTTGAAGTGGGGAGAAACATTCAGTACTTC. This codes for CSVEVGRNIQYF.

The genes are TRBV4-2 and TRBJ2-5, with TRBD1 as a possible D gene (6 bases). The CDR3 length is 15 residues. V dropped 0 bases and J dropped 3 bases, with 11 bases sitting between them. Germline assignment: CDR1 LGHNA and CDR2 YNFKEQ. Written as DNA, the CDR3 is TGTGCCAGCAGCCAAGATATGACAGGAGAAGAGACCCAGTACTTC. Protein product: CASSQDMTGEETQYF.

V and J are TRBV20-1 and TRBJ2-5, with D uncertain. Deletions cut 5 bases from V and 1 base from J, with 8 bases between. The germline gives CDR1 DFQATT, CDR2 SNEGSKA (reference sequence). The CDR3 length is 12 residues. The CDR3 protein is CSAPRRQETQYF. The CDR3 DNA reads TGCAGTGCTCCCAGGCGCCAAGAGACCCAGTACTTC.

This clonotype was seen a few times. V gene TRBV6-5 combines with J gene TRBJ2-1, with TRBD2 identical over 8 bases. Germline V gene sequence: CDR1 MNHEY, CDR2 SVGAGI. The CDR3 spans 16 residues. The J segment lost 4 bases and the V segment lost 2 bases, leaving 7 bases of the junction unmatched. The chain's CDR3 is CASSYRLARGYNEQFF. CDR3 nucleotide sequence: TGTGCCAGCAGTTACCGACTAGCGAGAGGATACAATGAGCAGTTCTTC.

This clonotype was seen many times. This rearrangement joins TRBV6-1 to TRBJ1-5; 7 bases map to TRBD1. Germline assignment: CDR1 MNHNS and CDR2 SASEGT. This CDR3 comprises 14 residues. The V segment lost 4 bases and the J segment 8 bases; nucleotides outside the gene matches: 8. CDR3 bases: TGTGCCAGCAGTGGACAGGGACTAGGTGAGCCCCAGCATTTT. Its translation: CASSGQGLGEPQHF.

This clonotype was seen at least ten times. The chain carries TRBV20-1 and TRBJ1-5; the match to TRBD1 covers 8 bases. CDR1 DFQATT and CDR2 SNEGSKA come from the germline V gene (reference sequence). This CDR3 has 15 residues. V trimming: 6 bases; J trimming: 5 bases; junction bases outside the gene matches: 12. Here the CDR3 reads CSAIIRDRSYQPQHF. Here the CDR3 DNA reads TGCAGTGCAATAATTAGGGACAGGTCGTATCAGCCCCAGCATTTT.